The source of this T cell receptor (beta chain) is a study of T cell repertoires in cytomegalovirus infection. Overall study context: Newly reported HLA-C-restricted and thoroughly characterized HLA-B-restricted CMV epitopes were employed.

Concerning this clonotype itself: Its antigen remains unidentified.

Study outcomes and limitations: Summed frequency of public TCR beta families distinguished CMV carriers with the relevant HLA. Ex vivo responses were dominated by HLA-C-restricted CMV-specific TCR beta clonotypes.

A single record per CDR3 protein comes from TCRdb applying MiXCR to the reads. This sample has some 800,000 distinct CDR3 sequences, with about 27% found just once. This CDR3 contains 13 residues. V lost 5 bases to trimming and J lost 7 bases, with 12 bases between them. CDR1 is SEHNR and CDR2 is FQNEAQ in the germline V gene (reference sequence). The TCR sequence derives from a human donor in good health (CMV status not recorded). Some clones in this sample may be carry-over from other donors' samples. Sample: cultured CD8+ T cells from PBMCs, taken from culture after CMV antigen stimulation. V usage is TRBV7-9 and J usage is TRBJ2-1; D is uncertain. The CDR3 coding sequence is TGTGCCAGCAGCAACCGGACGGCAAATGAGCAGTTCTTC. Protein product: CASSNRTANEQFF.